This T cell receptor (beta chain) comes out of a study of cytomegalovirus exposure and HLA in healthy donors. Germline V gives CDR1 SQVTM, CDR2 ANQGSEA. Trimming removed 2 bases from V and 0 bases from J; junction bases left unmatched: 7. CDR3 length: 16 amino acids. With respect to this clone: Antigen unknown.

This PCR relied on a set of 60 Vbeta primers and 13 Jbeta primers. Original processing methods: Later analysis identified approximately 80 million unique TCR beta chains, approximately 11 million shared. Repertoires were generated with immunoSEQ multiplex PCR, while TCRdb's copy carries only in-frame clones and drops some. D and trimming were read from the DNA, whereas the V and J calls and clone size are those reported in that table. The sample has about 43,000 clones. Whole-study results and caveats: Reports state that TCR beta sequences accurately predicted most subjects' HLA-A and HLA-B alleles. In vitro, three CMV-associated chains proved specific for CMV antigens. When analyzed later, the rates of TCR association showed variation by HLA locus, with DRB1 the most and HLA-C the fewest.

This clonotype originated in a woman aged 25 to 39 in good health and CMV-seronegative. Sequencing used PBMCs. The genes are TRBV29-1 and TRBJ2-3; 8 nucleotides match TRBD2. The DNA of the CDR3 is TGCAGCGTTGAACTGGGACGGGAGGGTAGCACAGATACGCAGTATTTT. Amino acids: CSVELGREGSTDTQYF.